Sequencing of this T cell receptor (beta chain) was carried out in a study of post-analysis software for immune sequencing data. Study context: The patients showed relapsing-remitting, secondary progressive and progressive-relapsing multiple sclerosis courses.

The junction had 4 bases not matched to a gene; V was cut back by 8 bases and J by 4 bases. The length of the CDR3 is 13 residues. The germline V gene encodes CDR1 SGHTA and CDR2 FQGNSA. Every TCR beta cDNA library bore unique molecular identifiers. There were about 0.95 to 11 million T cells, and 450,000 to 550,000 cDNA molecules came from them. MiXCR was run by TCRdb on the PCR reads, yielding one entry per CDR3 protein. The sample has approximately 400,000 distinct CDR3 sequences, approximately 38% seen once. The table lists this clonotype with a few counts. The antigen remains unidentified. The study, taken as a whole, reports: Multiple sclerosis patients showed significantly lower normalized Chao1 diversity than controls did. Strong co-clustering by F measure was seen for same-batch samples. Elevated frequency relative to controls characterized several TRBV segments in patients, TRBV5-6, TRBV5-1 and TRBV20-1 among them.

V and J are TRBV7-2 and TRBJ2-5; 10 bases match TRBD1. This TCR derives from a girl between 10 and 17 years old with multiple sclerosis. The sequencing sample was made of blood. In DNA form, the CDR3 reads TGTGCCAGCGGAAGGACAGGGGGAGAGACCCAGTACTTC. Translated: CASGRTGGETQYF.